Sequencing of this TCR beta chain was carried out in a study of cytomegalovirus exposure and HLA in healthy donors. Study-level points and caveats: V- and J-gene trimming of TCR beta was linked (in a later analysis) to a missense DCLRE1C variant. A prior analysis recorded that most TCR beta V segments were productive about 90% or about 30% of the time. The authors listed 164 TCR beta chains as cytomegalovirus-associated.

PCR used 60 Vbeta primers and 13 Jbeta primers. Sequencing was performed with immunoSEQ multiplex PCR; in TCRdb, only in-frame clones are kept and a portion is missing. The table lists 150,000 to 200,000 clones, approximately 84% of them singletons. On this clone: As yet, its antigen is unknown.

Per germline, CDR1 SGHVS and CDR2 FNYEAQ. This CDR3 spans 13 amino acids. Trimming took off 3 bases at V and 8 bases at J, with 13 bases between the two ends. The V and J genes are TRBV7-6 and TRBJ1-1; D is unresolved. The TCR originated in a man between 18 and 29 years old in good health and CMV-seronegative. Sample: PBMCs. CDR3 region: CASSLRVSAEAFF. The CDR3 DNA is TGTGCCAGCAGCTTGAGGGTCAGCGCCGAAGCTTTCTTT. The whole variable domain, remainder taken from reference TRBV7-6 and TRBJ1-1, is GAGVSQSPRYKVTKRGQDVALRCDPISGHVSLYWYRQALGQGPEFLTYFNYEAQQDKSGLPNDRFSAERPEGSISTLTIQRTEQRDSAMYRCASSLRVSAEAFFGQGTRLTVV.